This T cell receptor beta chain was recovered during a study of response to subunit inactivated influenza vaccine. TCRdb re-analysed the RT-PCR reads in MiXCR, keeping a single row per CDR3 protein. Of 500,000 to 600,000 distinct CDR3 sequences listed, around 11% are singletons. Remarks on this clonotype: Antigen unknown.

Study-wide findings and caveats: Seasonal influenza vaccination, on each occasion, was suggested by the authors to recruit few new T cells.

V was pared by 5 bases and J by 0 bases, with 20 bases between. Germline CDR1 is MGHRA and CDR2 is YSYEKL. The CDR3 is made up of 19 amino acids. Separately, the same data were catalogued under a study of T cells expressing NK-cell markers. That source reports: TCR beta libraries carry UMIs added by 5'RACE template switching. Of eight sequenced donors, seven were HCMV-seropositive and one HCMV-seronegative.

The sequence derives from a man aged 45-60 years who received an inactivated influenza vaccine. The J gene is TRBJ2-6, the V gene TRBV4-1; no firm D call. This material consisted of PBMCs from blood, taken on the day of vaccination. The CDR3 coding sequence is TGCGCCAGCAGCTATCAGGCCACCCACCTGGGCTCTGGGGCCAACGTCCTGACTTTC. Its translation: CASSYQATHLGSGANVLTF.